The 8 T cell receptor beta chains reported below all come from one sample, sequenced in a study of early T cells in non-severe SARS-CoV-2 infection (dated by TCRdb to the early 2020s). To prepare the library, 5' RACE was applied. These reads were obtained on a NextSeq 500. Using fastp at Q25 and MiXCR, TCRdb reprocessed the public reads and kept productive beta chains. CDR3 protein sequences are deduplicated, and each keeps its most common genes and DNA. For this sample there are around 83,000 distinct CDR3 sequences; 10% appear just once. The top ten clones comprise over 7.5% of the sample. Sequencing used whole blood, obtained at baseline. All receptors come from an adult who was a healthcare worker with PCR-confirmed SARS-CoV-2 infection or an uninfected control (not recorded which).

This clonotype turned up a few times. The chain has TRBV11-2 and TRBJ2-7; TRBD1 or TRBD2 may be the D gene (5 bases each). Trimming took off 0 bases at V and 6 bases at J, with 15 bases between the two ends. The CDR3 loop spans 15 amino acids. Germline loops: CDR1 SGHAT, CDR2 FQNNGV. The CDR3 is CASSLDQGTGGEQYF. CDR3 nucleotide sequence: TGTGCCAGCAGCTTAGATCAAGGGACGGGTGGCGAGCAGTACTTC.

In its sample, this clonotype was seen a few times. The gene calls are TRBV7-9 and TRBJ2-5; 8 positions agree with TRBD2. Germline CDR1 SEHNR, CDR2 FQNEAQ (reference sequence). The CDR3 consists of 13 residues. Trimming removed 7 bases from V and 0 bases from J; junction bases left unmatched: 1. As DNA, the CDR3 is TGTGCCAGCACGACTAGCGACCAAGAGACCCAGTACTTC. Translating it yields CASTTSDQETQYF.

The rearrangement links TRBV27 to TRBJ2-1, with D possibly TRBD2 on 5 matching bases. The CDR3 length is 13 residues. CDR1 and CDR2 from the germline V gene are MNHEY and SMNVEV (reference sequence). Trimming removed 2 bases from V and 9 bases from J, with 11 bases in between. DNA of the CDR3: TGTGCCAGCAGTTTAAAAGCGGAGACTGAGCAGTTCTTC. Translated, it gives CASSLKAETEQFF.

This clonotype came up many times. The chain couples TRBV7-3 to TRBJ1-6, with D perhaps matching TRBD1 (5 bases). The V gene's germline CDR1 is SGHTA and CDR2 FQGTGA. The CDR3 spans 14 residues. The ends were cut back, 5 bases at V and 9 bases at J, with 14 bases in the middle. The CDR3 bases are TGTGCCAGCAGCGAAGACGGCAGGGCTTCACCCCTCCACTTT. Translated, it gives CASSEDGRASPLHF.

The rearrangement links TRBV7-2 to TRBJ1-6, with D perhaps TRBD1 (5 bases). Per germline, CDR1 SGHTA and CDR2 FQGNSA. V lost 8 bases, J lost 10 bases, and 15 bases lay in between. The CDR3 loop spans 13 amino acids. CDR3 bases: TGTGCCAGCGCGGAGGGGTTAGGCTCACCCCTCCACTTT. This gives the protein CASAEGLGSPLHF.

The gene calls are TRBV11-2 and TRBJ2-6; D unresolved. Germline assignment: CDR1 SGHAT and CDR2 FQNNGV. The CDR3 length is 11 residues. V lost 0 bases and J 15 bases, leaving 6 bases between the germline ends. CDR3 protein: CASSLDGGLTF. In nucleotides, the CDR3 is TGTGCCAGCAGCTTAGACGGTGGCCTGACTTTC.

This clonotype was counted at least ten times. This sequence joins TRBV5-4 and TRBJ2-3; the D is unclear. Per the germline V gene, CDR1 is SGHNT and CDR2 is YYREEE (reference sequence). V was cut by 4 bases and J by 2 bases, with 5 bases left in between. The CDR3 has 12 amino acids. The DNA for the CDR3 is TGTGCCAGCAGCGCGAACACAGATACGCAGTATTTT. It codes for CASSANTDTQYF.

The chain is built from TRBV7-2 and TRBJ1-5; D remains ambiguous. V lost 0 bases to trimming and J lost 6 bases, with 6 bases between them. CDR3 size: 13 residues. CDR1 is SGHTA, CDR2 FQGNSA, per germline. The CDR3 is CASSLATSQPQHF. CDR3 nucleotide sequence: TGTGCCAGCAGCTTAGCGACCTCTCAGCCCCAGCATTTT.